What follows are 27 T cell receptor beta chains derived from one specimen sequenced in a study of T cell responses to AZD1222 COVID-19 vaccine. Using immunoSEQ multiplex PCR, the repertoire was profiled, and TCRdb retains in-frame clones only, with some absent. The table has more than 140,000 clones, 90% to 95% seen once. The input for sequencing was peripheral blood, taken on day 0 of AZD1222 vaccination. The receptors shown here come from an adult in good health.

The chain carries TRBV14 and TRBJ2-1; D tentatively reads TRBD1 or TRBD2 (5 bases each). The CDR3 loop spans 16 amino acids. CDR1 and CDR2 (germline): SGHDN, FVKESK. V gave up 0 bases and J gave up 6 bases, with 15 bases separating them. The CDR3 DNA follows: TGTGCCAGCAGCCAAGATCTCGTGTTGGGGGTCAATGAGCAGTTCTTC. This codes for CASSQDLVLGVNEQFF.

The chain combines TRBV12-3 or TRBV12-4 with TRBJ1-2, with 7 bases matching TRBD1. This CDR3 region has 13 residues. The V segment lost 6 bases and the J segment 7 bases; nucleotides outside the gene matches: 8. The CDR3 DNA reads TGTGCCAGCAGCCCAGACAGGGCGGCTGGCTACACCTTC. As protein: CASSPDRAAGYTF.

The chain employs TRBV27 and TRBJ2-7; TRBD1 aligns across 9 bases. This CDR3 contains 15 residues. V lost 3 bases and J lost 3; bases outside the gene matches: 6. Germline lookup yields CDR1 MNHEY and CDR2 SMNVEV (reference sequence). This CDR3 is CASSFTGTGIYEQYF. As DNA, the CDR3 is TGTGCCAGCAGTTTCACCGGGACAGGGATCTACGAGCAGTACTTC.

V gene TRBV27 combines with J gene TRBJ2-5, with D perhaps matching TRBD1 or TRBD2 (9 bases each). The V gene's germline CDR1 is MNHEY and CDR2 SMNVEV (reference sequence). V gave up 3 bases and J gave up 2 bases, with 25 bases separating them. This CDR3 comprises 19 residues. CDR3 DNA sequence: TGTGCCAGCAGTTTGACCGGGACAGGGCACCTAGCGGGACAAGAGACCCAGTACTTC. This gives the protein CASSLTGTGHLAGQETQYF.

The chain couples TRBV6-8 to TRBJ2-5; D is uncertain. This CDR3 is built from 12 residues. Germline CDR1 MNHGY, CDR2 SAAAGT. The V and J ends lost 8 bases and 4 bases respectively, with 11 bases between them. The CDR3 loop reads CASGLVAETQYF. CDR3 nucleotides: TGTGCCAGCGGTTTAGTTGCAGAGACCCAGTACTTC.

CDR3 in amino acids: CAIRETEAYEQYF. CDR3 nucleotide sequence: TGTGCCATCAGGGAGACAGAGGCCTACGAGCAGTACTTC. This chain uses TRBV10-3 with TRBJ2-7, with D possibly being TRBD1 (5 bases). V dropped 6 bases and J dropped 2 bases, with 11 bases sitting between them. The CDR3 sequence is 13 residues long. In germline, CDR1 is ENHRY, CDR2 SYGVKD.

The genes are TRBV5-1 and TRBJ2-6; TRBD1 matches at 9 bases. Germline CDR1 SGHRS, CDR2 YFSETQ. The CDR3 is 16 residues long. The V and J ends lost 1 base and 2 bases, in that order; junction bases with no gene match: 1. The CDR3 here is CASSLTGGPGANVLTF. As DNA, the CDR3 is TGCGCCAGCAGCTTGACAGGGGGCCCTGGGGCCAACGTCCTGACTTTC.

The rearrangement links TRBV7-9 to TRBJ1-3, with 8 bases fitting TRBD1. V trimming: 2 bases; J trimming: 4 bases; junction bases outside the gene matches: 7. Looked up from germline, CDR1 is SEHNR and CDR2 is FQNEAQ (reference sequence). The CDR3 extends over 16 amino acids. The CDR3 spells CASSLTRGLSGNTIYF. CDR3 DNA sequence: TGTGCCAGCAGCTTAACCAGGGGGCTTTCGGGAAACACCATATATTTT.

J is TRBJ1-1 and V is TRBV28; D is unclear. The CDR3 runs to 10 residues. Trimming cost V 4 bases and J 7 bases, with 4 bases left between them. CDR1 is MDHEN and CDR2 is SYDVKM in the germline V gene. CDR3 bases: TGTGCCAGCAGTTCCATTGAAGCTTTCTTT. This sequence encodes CASSSIEAFF.

The chain carries TRBV6-6 and TRBJ2-7; D unclear. V gave up 8 bases and J gave up 8 bases, with 22 bases separating them. This CDR3 spans 14 amino acids. Germline V gene data show CDR1 as MNHNY and CDR2 as SVGAGI (reference sequence). CDR3 sequence (DNA): TGTGCCAGCGTATCCTCAACGGGCTGGGGAAAGCAGTACTTC. Amino acids: CASVSSTGWGKQYF.

This chain joins TRBV6-5 and TRBJ1-6; 8 bases are shared with TRBD1. This CDR3 spans 13 amino acids. Per germline, CDR1 MNHEY and CDR2 SVGAGI. V was pared by 10 bases and J by 10 bases, with 9 bases of the junction left unmatched. CDR3 nucleotides: TGTGCCACCCAGGACAGGGTTTTATCACCCCTCCACTTT. It is translated as CATQDRVLSPLHF.

This chain links TRBV20-1 with TRBJ2-7; D call uncertain. The length of the CDR3 is 11 residues. The V end lost 2 bases, the J end lost 6 bases, and 8 bases lay between the germline ends. The V gene's germline CDR1 is DFQATT and CDR2 SNEGSKA (reference sequence). For the CDR3, the DNA is TGCAGTGCTAGAAGAATCGGCGAGCAGTACTTC. Translation: CSARRIGEQYF.

The chain links TRBV28 to TRBJ2-7, with D perhaps TRBD1 or TRBD2 (5 bases each). Germline V gene data show CDR1 as MDHEN and CDR2 as SYDVKM. V lost 5 bases and J lost 5, with 28 bases in between. The CDR3 length is 18 residues. The DNA for the CDR3 is TGTGCCAGCAGTCCCGGGACGGCAAACAATGTGGTGTTCCACGAGCAGTACTTC. This codes for CASSPGTANNVVFHEQYF.

The genes are TRBV9 and TRBJ1-6, with D possibly matching TRBD1 (5 bases). The CDR3 extends over 18 amino acids. The germline V gene encodes CDR1 SGDLS and CDR2 YYNGEE. The V end was cut by 3 bases, the J end by 2 bases, with 18 bases between. Written as DNA, the CDR3 is TGTGCCAGCAGCGCCTCCCGGGGGGGAGCCACCTATAATTCACCCCTCCACTTT. This encodes CASSASRGGATYNSPLHF.

There are a few counts of this clone. The rearrangement uses TRBV2 and TRBJ2-1; D is unresolved. The V gene lost 4 bases and the J gene lost 0 bases, with 10 bases spanning the gap. The germline V gene encodes CDR1 SNHLY and CDR2 FYNNEI. The CDR3 runs 15 residues. The CDR3 nucleotides read TGTGCCAGCAGTGTGGTGGAGCGCTCCTACAATGAGCAGTTCTTC. The encoded protein is CASSVVERSYNEQFF.

This rearrangement joins TRBV7-2 to TRBJ1-5; unclear D gene. The germline V gene encodes CDR1 SGHTA and CDR2 FQGNSA. V was shortened by 2 bases and J by 4 bases, with 9 bases between the two germline ends. The CDR3 runs to 14 residues. The CDR3 is CASSLSGGNQPQHF. CDR3 nucleotide sequence: TGTGCCAGCAGCTTAAGTGGAGGGAATCAGCCCCAGCATTTT.

The chain joins TRBV6-5 to TRBJ1-2; D call uncertain. This CDR3 spans 15 amino acids. CDR1 is MNHEY, CDR2 SVGAGI, per germline. V was trimmed by 0 bases and J by 4 bases, leaving 12 bases between them. The CDR3 loop is CASSYSAVESYGYTF. The CDR3, as DNA: TGTGCCAGCAGTTACTCGGCGGTGGAGAGCTATGGCTACACCTTC.

This clone was observed once. The chain combines TRBV28 with TRBJ1-1, with 8 bases fitting TRBD1. CDR1 and CDR2 from the germline V gene are MDHEN and SYDVKM. This CDR3 region has 16 residues. V lost 4 bases to trimming and J lost 4 bases; unmatched junction nucleotides: 11. The CDR3 sequence: CASSSPGQAEVTEAFF. CDR3 nucleotide sequence: TGTGCCAGCAGTTCACCGGGACAGGCTGAAGTCACTGAAGCTTTCTTT.

This clone was recorded only once. This sequence joins TRBV5-5 and TRBJ1-4; D unclear. V was cut by 0 bases and J by 8 bases, with 14 bases left in between. The CDR3 runs to 15 residues. The V gene's germline CDR1 is SGHKS and CDR2 YYEKEE (reference sequence). CDR3 sequence reads: CASSLVWGEEEKLFF. Here the CDR3 DNA reads TGTGCCAGCAGCTTGGTCTGGGGTGAGGAAGAAAAACTGTTTTTT.

With respect to this clone: At the DNA level, this CDR3 is encoded by other sequences in the same sample as well. This chain connects TRBV5-1 to TRBJ1-5; D not certain. V dropped 0 bases and J dropped 1 base, with 8 bases sitting between them. The length of the CDR3 is 15 residues. The germline gives CDR1 SGHRS, CDR2 YFSETQ. The CDR3: CASSLGGSSNQPQHF. Here the CDR3 DNA reads TGCGCCAGCAGCTTGGGGGGATCAAGCAATCAGCCCCAGCATTTT.

The rearrangement links TRBV11-3 to TRBJ2-7; 7 bases agree with TRBD2. J was trimmed by 2 bases and V by 5 bases; bases with no gene match: 6. In germline, CDR1 is SGHNT, CDR2 YENEEA. This CDR3 has 14 amino acids. The CDR3 sequence is CASSPGSGAYEQYF. Here the CDR3 DNA reads TGTGCCAGCAGCCCGGGGAGCGGGGCCTACGAGCAGTACTTC.

This sequence joins TRBV3-1 (or the pseudogene TRBV3-2) and TRBJ1-1; weak D call: TRBD1 (5 bases). This CDR3 comprises 14 residues. Germline V gene sequence: CDR1 LGHDT, CDR2 YNNKEL (reference sequence). V lost 4 bases to trimming and J lost 6 bases, with 15 bases between them. The CDR3 sequence is CASSPRWTGAEAFF. The CDR3 DNA sequence: TGTGCCAGCAGCCCTCGATGGACGGGGGCTGAAGCTTTCTTT.

The chain combines TRBV12-3 or TRBV12-4 with TRBJ1-4, with TRBD1 as a possible D gene (6 bases). The V end was cut by 7 bases, the J end by 7 bases, with 10 bases between. The CDR3 is made up of 12 amino acids. CDR3 in amino acids: CASKGGGEKLFF. Here the CDR3 DNA reads TGTGCCAGCAAAGGGGGGGGTGAAAAACTGTTTTTT.

V and J are TRBV27 and TRBJ1-1; a possible D gene is TRBD1 (5 bases). The CDR3 is 12 amino acids. CDR1 and CDR2 (germline): MNHEY, SMNVEV (reference sequence). V was pared by 0 bases and J by 8 bases, with 7 bases between. The CDR3 bases are TGTGCCAGCAGTTTATCCCCAGGGGAAGCTTTCTTT. It encodes CASSLSPGEAFF.

This clone was found once. The chain joins TRBV6-5 to TRBJ2-7; 9 bases are a match to TRBD1. The CDR3 runs 13 residues. Germline V gene lookup returns CDR1 MNHEY and CDR2 SVGAGI. Trimming cost V 6 bases and J 2 bases; bases outside gene matches: 2. The CDR3 bases are TGTGCCAGCAGGGACAGGGGAACCTACGAGCAGTACTTC. It yields the protein CASRDRGTYEQYF.

The chain carries TRBV4-2 and TRBJ1-4, with D maybe TRBD1 (5 bases). V was trimmed by 0 bases and J by 0 bases, leaving 17 bases between them. This CDR3 comprises 19 residues. CDR1 is LGHNA, CDR2 YNFKEQ, per germline. The CDR3 sequence is CASSQEGPHGIATNEKLFF. The CDR3 coding sequence is TGTGCCAGCAGCCAAGAGGGACCGCACGGGATTGCAACTAATGAAAAACTGTTTTTT.

The chain employs TRBV12-3 or TRBV12-4 and TRBJ2-5, with D perhaps matching TRBD2 (7 bases). With 6 bases removed from V and 7 bases from J, the gap between germline ends came to 15 bases. CDR3 length equals 13 residues. CDR3 protein: CASRLPGGGTQYF. The CDR3 coding sequence is TGTGCCAGCAGGCTACCGGGGGGCGGGACCCAGTACTTC.